One sample yielded the 23 T cell receptor beta chains listed below, sequenced in a study of molecular identifiers for immune sequencing clone quantification. One entry per CDR3 protein, called by TCRdb with MiXCR from the PCR reads. The sample includes some 59,000 distinct CDR3 sequences, 20% to 25% of them seen just once. The source material was naive CD8+ T cells from blood, with Jurkat cell RNA spiked in. The subset was: FACS-sorted CD8+CD4-CCR7+CD45RA+ naive T cells. These TCRs come from a human donor in good health. Some libraries in this study had Jurkat cell RNA spiked in.

In its sample, this clonotype was seen many times. The chain uses TRBV11-2 and TRBJ1-1; D might be TRBD1 (5 bases). Germline lookup yields CDR1 SGHAT and CDR2 FQNNGV. This CDR3 has 13 residues. With 10 bases removed from V and 1 base from J, the gap between germline ends came to 13 bases. CDR3 in amino acids: CATISQENTEAFF. Here the CDR3 DNA reads TGTGCCACCATCTCACAGGAGAACACTGAAGCTTTCTTT. The full variable domain, in which reference TRBV11-2 and TRBJ1-1 provide the parts outside the CDR3, is EAGVAQSPRYKIIEKRQSVAFWCNPISGHATLYWYQQILGQGPKLLIQFQNNGVVDDSQLPKDRFSAERLKGVDSTLKIQPAKLEDSAVYLCATISQENTEAFFGQGTRLTVV.

This sequence joins TRBV28 and TRBJ2-3, with 13 bases lining up with TRBD2. Germline values: CDR1 MDHEN, CDR2 SYDVKM. The CDR3 is made up of 18 amino acids. The V segment lost 5 bases and the J segment 3 bases; nucleotides outside the gene matches: 11. The CDR3 reads CASSAGTSGTSTTDTQYF. CDR3 nucleotide sequence: TGTGCCAGCAGTGCCGGGACTAGCGGGACGTCCACGACAGATACGCAGTATTTT.

This clonotype appeared many times. The chain joins TRBV12-3 or TRBV12-4 to TRBJ2-3, with a possible D match to TRBD2 (6 bases). V was shortened by 3 bases and J by 4 bases, with 14 bases between the two germline ends. The CDR3 length is 15 residues. This CDR3 reads CASSFSWGGADTQYF. CDR3 bases: TGTGCCAGCAGTTTCTCGTGGGGAGGTGCAGATACGCAGTATTTT.

Worth noting for this clonotype: A much larger clone differs by one base, so this may be a read error. This sequence joins TRBV4-1 and TRBJ2-3, with 11 bases fitting TRBD1. The J call is doubtful: the DNA matches TRBJ1-5 better. This CDR3 is 17 amino acids long. Germline V gene data show CDR1 as MGHRA and CDR2 as YSYEKL. CDR3 bases: TGCGCCAGCAGCCAAGACCGGACAGGGGGCAACACAGATACGCAGCATTTT. Protein: CASSQDRTGGNTDTQHF.

This clonotype was found many times. The chain uses TRBV7-2 and TRBJ2-1; a weak D match, TRBD2 (5 bases). V lost 5 bases and J lost 4, with 15 bases in between. The CDR3 covers 15 residues. The germline gives CDR1 SGHTA, CDR2 FQGNSA. Here the CDR3 DNA reads TGTGCCAGCAGCCCCCCTAGCAGCATATACAATGAGCAGTTCTTC. Encoded protein: CASSPPSSIYNEQFF. Using reference TRBV7-2 and TRBJ2-1 for the parts outside the CDR3, the full variable domain is GAGVSQSPSNKVTEKGKDVELRCDPISGHTALYWYRQSLGQGLEFLIYFQGNSAPDKSGLPSDRFSAERTGGSVSTLTIQRTQQEDSAVYLCASSPPSSIYNEQFFGPGTRLTVL.

There are a few counts of this clonotype. The gene calls are TRBV4-3 and TRBJ1-3; D gene unclear. V lost 1 base to trimming and J lost 0 bases, with 16 bases between them. Germline assignment: CDR1 LGHNA and CDR2 YSLEER. CDR3 size: 18 residues. This CDR3 reads CASSQVRFGTNSGNTIYF. In DNA form, the CDR3 reads TGCGCCAGCAGCCAAGTCCGTTTCGGCACAAACTCTGGAAACACCATATATTTT.

Of note for this clonotype: A read error may be the cause here, since a much bigger clone is one base away. The V and J genes are TRBV7-9 and TRBJ2-5, with TRBD1 matching over 9 bases. Germline V lookup: CDR1 SEHNR, CDR2 FQNEAQ (reference sequence). There are 14 residues in the CDR3. CDR3 protein: CAGSGTGFDETQYF. CDR3 nucleotide sequence: TGTGCCGGCAGCGGGACAGGGTTTGATGAGACCCAGTACTTC. Variable domain in full (rest from reference TRBV7-9 and TRBJ2-5): DTGVSQNPRHKITKRGQNVTFRCDPISEHNRLYWYRQTLGQGPEFLTYFQNEAQLEKSRLLSDRFSAERPKGSFSTLEIQRTEQGDSAMYLCAGSGTGFDETQYFGPGTRLLVL.

At least ten counts were recorded for this clonotype. The chain is built from TRBV29-1 and TRBJ1-2; 11 positions match TRBD1. The CDR3 consists of 14 residues. From germline, CDR1 is SQVTM and CDR2 ANQGSEA. V lost 2 bases to trimming and J lost 8 bases; unmatched junction nucleotides: 7. The CDR3 DNA reads TGCAGCGTTGAACGGGGACAGGGGGTGGACGGCTACACCTTC. Encoded protein: CSVERGQGVDGYTF.

A remark on this clonotype: Given a much more abundant clone one base away, this may be a read error. J is TRBJ2-6 and V is TRBV27; D is possibly TRBD1 (5 bases). The CDR3 is made up of 16 amino acids. The V gene's germline CDR1 is MNHEY and CDR2 SMNVEV (reference sequence). The CDR3 loop reads CASSLTGATGADVLTF. The CDR3 DNA follows: TGTGCCAGCAGTTTAACAGGTGCGACTGGGGCCGACGTCCTGACTTTC. Drawing the rest from reference TRBV27 and TRBJ2-6, the complete variable domain is EAQVTQNPRYLITVTGKKLTVTCSQNMNHEYMSWYRQDPGLGLRQIYYSMNVEVTDKGDVPEGYKVSRKEKRNFPLILESPSPNQTSLYFCASSLTGATGADVLTFGAGSRLTVL.

This clonotype was detected many times. The chain carries TRBV7-9 and TRBJ1-1; D may be TRBD1 (5 bases). V lost 1 base and J 8 bases, leaving 14 bases between the germline ends. Germline assignment: CDR1 SEHNR and CDR2 FQNEAQ (reference sequence). This CDR3 contains 14 residues. CDR3 bases: TGTGCCAGCAGCTTAGGTGGGGAGCGGACAGAAGCTTTCTTT. Protein: CASSLGGERTEAFF.

This clonotype was counted between two and nine times. The rearrangement uses TRBV10-3 and TRBJ2-3; a possible D gene is TRBD2 (6 bases). Germline V gene data show CDR1 as ENHRY and CDR2 as SYGVKD. The CDR3 covers 17 residues. The germline V and J ends were trimmed by 0 bases and 0 bases, with 13 bases remaining between them. The CDR3 spells CAISESSLGGSTDTQYF. The DNA of the CDR3 is TGTGCCATCAGTGAGTCGTCCTTAGGAGGGAGCACAGATACGCAGTATTTT.

In its sample, this clonotype was seen many times. V and J are TRBV7-2 and TRBJ2-7, with D possibly matching TRBD1 (6 bases). Germline CDR1 and CDR2: SGHTA and FQGNSA. The CDR3 contains 14 residues. V was shortened by 5 bases and J by 3 bases, with 14 bases between the two germline ends. The CDR3 DNA sequence: TGTGCCAGCAGCCCGGACAGAAAGTTCTACGAGCAGTACTTC. This sequence encodes CASSPDRKFYEQYF.

For this clonotype: This may stem from a read error, because a much larger clone lies one nucleotide away. The chain recombines TRBV10-3 with TRBJ2-1; D is unresolved. Germline lookup yields CDR1 ENHRY and CDR2 SYGVKD. CDR3 length: 14 residues. The CDR3 DNA follows: TGTGCCGTCAGTGAGCCCCGGACGAAAGATGAGCAGTTCTTC. It specifies CAVSEPRTKDEQFF.

In regard to this clonotype: A single base separates this from a much larger clone, so it may be a read error. The chain joins TRBV9 to TRBJ2-5; D possibly corresponds to TRBD2 (5 bases). The CDR3 is 13 residues long. The germline CDR1 and CDR2 sequences are SGDLS and YYNGEE. The CDR3 DNA is TGTGACAGCAGCGGTCCGGTCCAAGAGACCCAGTACTTC. It specifies CDSSGPVQETQYF.

This sequence joins TRBV18 and TRBJ2-4; 10 bases match TRBD1. In germline, CDR1 is KGHSH, CDR2 LQKENI. CDR3 length: 17 residues. V shed 5 bases and J 6 bases; nucleotides not matched to a gene: 13. For the CDR3, the DNA is TGTGCCAGCTCATCACTATCCGGGACAGGGGACCCAAACATTCAGTACTTC. Residues: CASSSLSGTGDPNIQYF.

The sample holds many counts of this clonotype. J is TRBJ2-2 and V is TRBV19; D unresolved. The V end was cut by 3 bases, the J end by 4 bases, with 3 bases between. Germline assignment: CDR1 LNHDA and CDR2 SQIVND (reference sequence). The CDR3 has 12 residues. As DNA, the CDR3 is TGTGCCAGTAGTATTGCCACCGGGGAGCTGTTTTTT. It specifies CASSIATGELFF.

This clonotype was found many times. The chain is built from TRBV5-4 and TRBJ2-1, with D perhaps being TRBD1 or TRBD2 (6 bases each). Germline V gives CDR1 SGHNT, CDR2 YYREEE (reference sequence). The germline V and J ends were trimmed by 2 bases and 0 bases, with 9 bases remaining between them. The CDR3 contains 15 residues. CDR3 coding DNA: TGTGCCAGCAGCTTCGGGGGCAGCTCCTACAATGAGCAGTTCTTC. Translation: CASSFGGSSYNEQFF.

The J gene is TRBJ2-7, the V gene TRBV20-1; D may be TRBD2 (6 bases). Per the germline V gene, CDR1 is DFQATT and CDR2 is SNEGSKA (reference sequence). CDR3 length equals 16 residues. V shed 3 bases and J shed 6 bases, with 24 bases lying between them. In nucleotides, the CDR3 is TGCAGTGCTAGGGAGGCGTTCGCGGGGAGGCCACTCGAGCAGTACTTC. This translates into CSAREAFAGRPLEQYF.

In its sample, this clonotype was seen many times. V usage is TRBV9 and J usage is TRBJ1-3; D remains ambiguous. Germline CDR1 reads SGDLS; CDR2 reads YYNGEE. V was shortened by 6 bases and J by 0 bases, with 13 bases between the two germline ends. This CDR3 comprises 15 residues. The CDR3 sequence is CASTPYSSSGNTIYF. CDR3 DNA sequence: TGTGCCAGCACCCCCTATAGCAGCTCTGGAAACACCATATATTTT.

For this clonotype: A much larger clone is a single base away; this may be a read error. The rearrangement links TRBV7-9 to TRBJ2-7; D is undetermined. This CDR3 comprises 12 residues. Germline V CDR1 and CDR2: SEHNR, FQNEAQ (reference sequence). In nucleotides, the CDR3 is TGTGCCAGCAGCTTAGGGGGTAACGAGCAGTGCTTC. Amino acids: CASSLGGNEQCF. Full variable domain (missing parts from reference TRBV7-9 and TRBJ2-7): DTGVSQNPRHKITKRGQNVTFRCDPISEHNRLYWYRQTLGQGPEFLTYFQNEAQLEKSRLLSDRFSAERPKGSFSTLEIQRTEQGDSAMYLCASSLGGNEQCFGPGTRLTVT.

Details on this clonotype: Given a much more abundant clone one base away, this may be a read error. The chain carries TRBV6-2 or TRBV6-3 and TRBJ1-2; a weak D match, TRBD1 (5 bases). This CDR3 contains 14 residues. CDR1 is MNHEY and CDR2 is SVGEGT in the germline V gene. CDR3 DNA sequence: TGTGCCAGCAGTACCCTGACAGACGTCTATGGCTGCACCTTC. Translation gives CASSTLTDVYGCTF.

Concerning this clonotype itself: A much larger clone sits a single nucleotide away, making a read error possible. The chain combines TRBV4-3 with TRBJ2-7, with 7 bases that match TRBD1. CDR3 length: 14 amino acids. Germline V gives CDR1 LGHNA, CDR2 YSLEER. CDR3 loop: CAGSQDRVRHEQYF. The CDR3 region has the DNA TGCGCCGGCAGCCAAGACAGGGTGAGGCACGAGCAGTACTTC.

This clonotype was observed many times. The chain uses TRBV5-5 and TRBJ2-5, with unresolved D. Trimming cost V 4 bases and J 2 bases, with 12 bases left between them. The CDR3 covers 14 residues. Germline lookup yields CDR1 SGHKS and CDR2 YYEKEE (reference sequence). The CDR3 region has the DNA TGTGCCAGCAGCCCAGGCGTTATACAAGAGACCCAGTACTTC. It is translated as CASSPGVIQETQYF.